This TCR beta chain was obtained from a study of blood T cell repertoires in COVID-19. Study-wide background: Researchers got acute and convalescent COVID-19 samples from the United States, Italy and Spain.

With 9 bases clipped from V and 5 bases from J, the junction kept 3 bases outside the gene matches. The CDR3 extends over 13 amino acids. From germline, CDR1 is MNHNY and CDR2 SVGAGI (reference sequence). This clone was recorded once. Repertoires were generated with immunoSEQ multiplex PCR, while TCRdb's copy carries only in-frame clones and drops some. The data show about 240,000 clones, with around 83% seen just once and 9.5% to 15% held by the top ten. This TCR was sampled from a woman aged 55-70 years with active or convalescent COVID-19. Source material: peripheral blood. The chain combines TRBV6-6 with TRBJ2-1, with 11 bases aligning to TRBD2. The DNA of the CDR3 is TGTGCCAGTAGCGGGGGGGCCAACAATGAGCAGTTCTTC. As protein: CASSGGANNEQFF.